Included here is one T cell receptor beta chain sequence, with context. Reverse transcription of 0.5 to 1 ug RNA was carried out with random hexamers. TCRdb ran MiXCR on the immunoSEQ multiplex PCR reads and lists one entry per CDR3 protein. The table has approximately 74,000 distinct CDR3 sequences, 90% to 95% seen once. This entry is derived from a study of CD8 T cells in Susac syndrome. Study background: Patients with Susac syndrome were therapy-naive, taking corticosteroids, with some also receiving intravenous immunoglobulin, or taking intravenous immunoglobulin alone at the time their blood was drawn.

The CDR3 has 14 amino acids. Germline V gene data show CDR1 as MNHEY and CDR2 as SVGAGI. Trimming at V came to 0 bases and at J to 3 bases, leaving 2 bases not matched to a gene. The sample comprised CD8+ T cells from PBMCs. This chain connects TRBV6-5 to TRBJ2-7, with TRBD1 matching over 7 bases. The TCR originated in a human donor with Susac syndrome. DNA of the CDR3: TGTGCCAGCAGTTACTCGGGACAGCACTACGAGCAGTACTTC. It specifies CASSYSGQHYEQYF.